This T cell receptor (beta chain) was obtained from a study of blood T cell repertoires in COVID-19. At the level of the study: Samples came from the United States, Italy and Spain, spanning acute and convalescent COVID-19. Sample material is recorded as cDNA or gDNA derived from T cells, B-cell-depleted T cells, or PBMCs.

Looked up from germline, CDR1 is SGHDN and CDR2 is FVKESK. V lost 1 base and J 8 bases, leaving 14 bases between the germline ends. The CDR3 covers 14 residues. Original processing notes: Estimated nucleated cell counts came from reference gene primer amplification. Here immunoSEQ multiplex PCR was the method, and the copy in TCRdb shows in-frame clones only, minus some. V and J calls and clone size are as listed in that table; D and trimming were resolved from the DNA. This sample has around 140,000 clones; around 88% occur once, and the top ten carry roughly 30%. The clonotype comes from a human donor in a cohort sampled during active COVID-19. The sequenced sample was peripheral blood. V gene TRBV14 combines with J gene TRBJ1-2, with unresolved D. This CDR3 is CASSQVNFIRGYTF. Here the CDR3 DNA reads TGTGCCAGCAGCCAAGTCAACTTCATCAGGGGCTACACCTTC.